The clone carrying this T cell receptor beta chain has just a few counts. Its cognate antigen is unknown. The sample comes from a study of T-cell reconstitution after alpha-beta-depleted transplantation in children. Whole-study findings and limits: Expanded clones from the graft, numbering several hundred, reportedly supplied alpha-beta T cells about two months after transplant. A year post-transplant, T-cell counts and diversity derived mostly from newly produced T cells.

Preparing the TCRbeta library involved the use of unique molecular identifiers. TCRdb processed the PCR reads anew with MiXCR; each CDR3 protein has one entry. The sample holds around 490,000 distinct CDR3 sequences, about 10% seen once. Per germline, CDR1 MNHNS and CDR2 SASEGT. This CDR3 spans 18 amino acids. Trimming took off 8 bases at V and 6 bases at J, with 28 bases between the two ends. The sequence derives from a female patient aged 2 to 10 who had a stem cell transplant for aplastic anemia, so the T cells may come from the graft donor. This sequence joins TRBV6-1 and TRBJ2-2, with D tentatively TRBD2 (6 bases). Sequencing used PBMCs, mostly from graft donor cells, obtained 180 days after TCRalphabeta/CD19-depleted stem cell transplant. The CDR3 is CASSPLGAGGGKPGELFF. CDR3 coding DNA: TGTGCCAGCTCTCCTCTGGGAGCGGGCGGCGGAAAACCCGGGGAGCTGTTTTTT.